This T cell receptor (beta chain) was recovered during a study of cytomegalovirus exposure and HLA in healthy donors. Germline CDR1 SGHTA, CDR2 FQGNSA. The V end was cut by 10 bases, the J end by 0 bases, with 11 bases between. The CDR3 loop spans 13 amino acids. Study-level findings and limits: Sequencing likely caused a cluster of highly shared sequence variants.

On this clone itself: Its antigen is still unknown.

PCR employed 60 Vbeta and 13 Jbeta primers. The assay was immunoSEQ multiplex PCR, and TCRdb's table has in-frame clones only and misses some. The sample includes tens of thousands of clones, about 80% seen only once; the top ten take roughly half. Sequencing was done on a sample of PBMCs. The gene calls are TRBV7-2 and TRBJ2-3; tentatively, D is TRBD2 (5 bases). The sequence was collected from a man aged 45-65 years in good health and CMV-seropositive. CDR3 region: CATKDWSTDTQYF. The CDR3 DNA reads as TGTGCCACCAAGGACTGGAGCACAGATACGCAGTATTTT.